The 20 T cell receptor beta chains listed next were all sequenced from one sample in a study of OX40 agonist ivuxolimab in advanced cancers. Profiling relied on immunoSEQ multiplex PCR, and the TCRdb table lists in-frame clones only, not all of them. Here the sample spans more than 75,000 clones, about 80% being singletons. Sequences were derived from CD4+ or CD8+ T cells sorted from blood, sampled in a trial of the OX40 agonist ivuxolimab. Every receptor here comes from an adult with an advanced solid tumor such as melanoma, head and neck, liver or kidney cancer.

The sample holds one count of this clone. The genes are TRBV7-3 and TRBJ2-5; unclear D gene. CDR3 size: 14 residues. Germline V CDR1 and CDR2: SGHTA, FQGTGA. The V end was cut by 2 bases, the J end by 5 bases, with 12 bases between. The CDR3 is CASSLYGIGETQYF. As DNA, the CDR3 is TGTGCCAGCAGCTTATATGGTATCGGGGAGACCCAGTACTTC. The complete variable domain, with remaining parts taken from reference TRBV7-3 and TRBJ2-5, reads GAGVSQTPSNKVTEKGKYVELRCDPISGHTALYWYRQSLGQGPEFLIYFQGTGAADDSGLPNDRFFAVRPEGSVSTLKIQRTERGDSAVYLCASSLYGIGETQYFGPGTRLLVL.

The chain is built from TRBV14 and TRBJ2-2; 7 bases are shared with TRBD2. This CDR3 contains 16 residues. Unmatched junction bases numbered 12, after V lost 4 bases and J lost 7 bases. Germline values: CDR1 SGHDN, CDR2 FVKESK. The chain's CDR3 is CASSRRGGRVNGELFF. Here the CDR3 DNA reads TGTGCCAGCAGCCGGCGGGGAGGGCGTGTTAACGGGGAGCTGTTTTTT. The whole variable domain, filled in from reference TRBV14 and TRBJ2-2, reads EAGVTQFPSHSVIEKGQTVTLRCDPISGHDNLYWYRRVMGKEIKFLLHFVKESKQDESGMPNNRFLAERTGGTYSTLKVQPAELEDSGVYFCASSRRGGRVNGELFFGEGSRLTVL.

This clone showed up just a few times. The CDR3 DNA reads TGTGCCAGCAGCCTCCCCACAGGGGGAACAGATACGCAGTATTTT. Protein product: CASSLPTGGTDTQYF. The gene calls are TRBV7-2 and TRBJ2-3; 8 bases are shared with TRBD1. This CDR3 comprises 15 residues. Germline V CDR1 and CDR2: SGHTA, FQGNSA. The V segment lost 5 bases and the J segment 3 bases; nucleotides outside the gene matches: 7. Combining the CDR3 with reference TRBV7-2 and TRBJ2-3 gives the whole variable domain GAGVSQSPSNKVTEKGKDVELRCDPISGHTALYWYRQSLGQGLEFLIYFQGNSAPDKSGLPSDRFSAERTGGSVSTLTIQRTQQEDSAVYLCASSLPTGGTDTQYFGPGTRLTVL.

This chain connects TRBV18 to TRBJ1-3; 7 bases map to TRBD1. The germline gives CDR1 KGHSH, CDR2 LQKENI. This CDR3 has 15 amino acids. The V gene end was trimmed by 3 bases and the J gene end by 4 bases; junction bases not matched to a gene: 6. The CDR3 coding sequence is TGTGCCAGCTCACCTTCTACAGGGGCGGGAAACACCATATATTTT. Residues: CASSPSTGAGNTIYF.

V gene TRBV13 combines with J gene TRBJ1-2; D unresolved. This CDR3 region has 14 residues. Trimming pared 1 base from V and 4 bases from J, leaving 10 bases between. Per the germline V gene, CDR1 is PRHDT and CDR2 is FYEKMQ (reference sequence). CDR3 in amino acids: CASSLDRRSYGYTF. The CDR3 bases are TGTGCCAGCAGCTTAGATCGTCGCAGCTATGGCTACACCTTC.

The rearrangement uses TRBV5-1 and TRBJ2-7; perhaps TRBD2 as D (7 bases). Trimming pared 4 bases from V and 1 base from J, leaving 12 bases between. The CDR3 is 14 residues long. Germline V gene sequence: CDR1 SGHRS, CDR2 YFSETQ. CDR3 bases: TGCGCCAGCAGCGGGGAGGGGGTTTCCTACGAGCAGTACTTC. As protein: CASSGEGVSYEQYF.

This sequence joins TRBV4-2 and TRBJ2-3; TRBD2 agrees at 11 bases. Trimming at V came to 2 bases and at J to 7 bases, leaving 8 bases not matched to a gene. Germline V gene lookup returns CDR1 LGHNA and CDR2 YNFKEQ. The CDR3 sequence is 16 residues long. The CDR3 DNA follows: TGTGCCAGCAGCCAAAGTCTAGCGGGAGGCCCAAATACGCAGTATTTT. Residues: CASSQSLAGGPNTQYF.

This chain connects TRBV15 to TRBJ2-1; TRBD2 might be the D (6 bases). The CDR3 has 16 residues. V was trimmed by 0 bases and J by 12 bases, leaving 21 bases between them. The germline gives CDR1 LNHNV, CDR2 YYDKDF (reference sequence). The DNA of the CDR3 is TGTGCCACCAGCAGAGATTCGGAGCTCCGACGGAGGGGGCAGTTCTTC. Amino acid sequence: CATSRDSELRRRGQFF.

J is TRBJ1-2 and V is TRBV7-9; possible D gene TRBD1, 6 bases. CDR3 length equals 14 residues. Trimming stripped 4 bases from V and 5 bases from J, with 14 bases between. CDR1 and CDR2 from the germline V gene are SEHNR and FQNEAQ (reference sequence). The CDR3 nucleotides read TGTGCCAGCAGCTCGGGGACACCTCCGTATGGCTACACCTTC. Translation gives CASSSGTPPYGYTF.

This clone was detected once. The chain combines TRBV7-6 with TRBJ1-6, with TRBD1 matching 10 bases. CDR3 size: 15 residues. Germline V gives CDR1 SGHVS, CDR2 FNYEAQ. J gave up 8 bases and V 5 bases, and 6 bases lay outside the gene matches. Here the CDR3 reads CASSPSGTGDSPLHF. CDR3 nucleotides: TGTGCCAGCAGCCCCTCCGGGACAGGGGATTCACCCCTCCACTTT.

Here the CDR3 reads CASEPGLAGDNEQFF. In DNA form, the CDR3 reads TGTGCCAGCGAGCCCGGACTAGCGGGAGACAATGAGCAGTTCTTC. The chain carries TRBV27 and TRBJ2-1; 13 bases match TRBD2. The CDR3 runs to 15 residues. CDR1 and CDR2 (germline): MNHEY, SMNVEV (reference sequence). V gave up 8 bases and J gave up 5 bases; unmatched junction bases: 6.

The J gene is TRBJ2-5, the V gene TRBV25-1; D is possibly TRBD1 or TRBD2 (5 bases each). Trimming took 5 bases from V and 9 from J, leaving 16 bases between them. Germline loops: CDR1 MGHDK, CDR2 SYGVNS. The CDR3 length is 13 residues. CDR3 DNA sequence: TGTGCCAGCAGTCCCTGGGGGAGTGGGGCCCAGTACTTC. It encodes CASSPWGSGAQYF.

V gene TRBV19 combines with J gene TRBJ2-3; no reliable D call. V lost 0 bases and J 4 bases, leaving 5 bases between the germline ends. Germline CDR1 is LNHDA and CDR2 is SQIVND (reference sequence). This CDR3 is 13 amino acids long. CDR3 sequence: CASSIDKSDTQYF. Written as DNA, the CDR3 is TGTGCCAGTAGTATAGACAAATCAGATACGCAGTATTTT.

This chain links TRBV7-3 with TRBJ2-5; D may be TRBD2 (6 bases). Germline CDR1 SGHTA, CDR2 FQGTGA. V lost 1 base and J 0 bases, leaving 15 bases between the germline ends. The CDR3 contains 17 residues. The CDR3 reads CASSLNGLAANQETQYF. DNA for the CDR3: TGTGCCAGCAGCTTAAATGGGTTAGCGGCCAACCAAGAGACCCAGTACTTC.

The gene calls are TRBV19 and TRBJ2-3; 10 positions match TRBD2. This CDR3 contains 18 residues. The J segment lost 0 bases and the V segment lost 2 bases, leaving 8 bases of the junction unmatched. CDR1 and CDR2 (germline): LNHDA, SQIVND (reference sequence). CDR3 DNA: TGTGCCAGTAGTATACGGCTAGCGGGGGTTCCTAGCACAGATACGCAGTATTTT. Translation: CASSIRLAGVPSTDTQYF. Using reference TRBV19 and TRBJ2-3 for the parts outside the CDR3, the full variable domain is DGGITQSPKYLFRKEGQNVTLSCEQNLNHDAMYWYRQDPGQGLRLIYYSQIVNDFQKGDIAEGYSVSREKKESFPLTVTSAQKNPTAFYLCASSIRLAGVPSTDTQYFGPGTRLTVL.

This sequence joins TRBV7-8 and TRBJ1-1; the D gene is possibly TRBD1 (5 bases). V lost 1 base and J 5 bases, leaving 14 bases between the germline ends. Per the germline V gene, CDR1 is SGHVS and CDR2 is FQNEAQ. This CDR3 has 15 residues. For the CDR3, the DNA is TGTGCCAGCAGCTTAGTGGTCCAGGGAACGACTGAAGCTTTCTTT. Residues: CASSLVVQGTTEAFF. The entire variable domain, with the rest obtained from reference TRBV7-8 and TRBJ1-1, is as follows: GAGVSQSPRYKVAKRGQDVALRCDPISGHVSLFWYQQALGQGPEFLTYFQNEAQLDKSGLPSDRFFAERPEGSVSTLKIQRTQQEDSAVYLCASSLVVQGTTEAFFGQGTRLTVV.

J is TRBJ2-3 and V is TRBV5-1; a weak D match, TRBD1 (6 bases). The V gene's germline CDR1 is SGHRS and CDR2 YFSETQ. Trimming shortened V by 4 bases and J by 0 bases, and 12 bases separated the two germline ends. This CDR3 is 15 amino acids long. This CDR3 reads CASSRFRGSTDTQYF. The CDR3 nucleotides read TGCGCCAGCAGCCGATTCAGGGGCAGCACAGATACGCAGTATTTT.

The chain recombines TRBV7-2 with TRBJ2-1; 12 bases map to TRBD2. V lost 5 bases, J lost 9 bases, and 5 bases stayed unmatched. CDR1 and CDR2 from the germline V gene are SGHTA and FQGNSA. The CDR3 is 14 amino acids. The CDR3 nucleotides are TGTGCCAGCAGCCTGCAGACTAGCGGGGGTGAGCAGTTCTTC. Protein: CASSLQTSGGEQFF.

V usage is TRBV5-4 and J usage is TRBJ2-1; 7 bases are shared with TRBD2. Unmatched junction bases numbered 1, after V lost 0 bases and J lost 4 bases. Germline CDR1 reads SGHNT; CDR2 reads YYREEE (reference sequence). The CDR3 is 14 amino acids. CDR3 nucleotide sequence: TGTGCCAGCAGCTTGGGCGGGAGTTACAATGAGCAGTTCTTC. Amino acid sequence: CASSLGGSYNEQFF.

The chain joins TRBV28 to TRBJ1-2; the D gene is possibly TRBD1 (6 bases). Germline lookup yields CDR1 MDHEN and CDR2 SYDVKM. There are 13 residues in the CDR3. V gave up 6 bases and J gave up 5 bases, with 13 bases separating them. The CDR3 sequence is CASSPGQIYGYTF. CDR3 bases: TGTGCCAGCAGCCCAGGACAGATATATGGCTACACCTTC.